One and the same sample provided the 27 T cell receptor beta chains below, sequenced in a study of beta chain features in type 1 diabetes. These TCRs are of unknown antigen specificity. Whole-study results and caveats: Shortening of TCRB CDR3s, moderate but significant, appeared in all four CD4+ subsets of Type 1 diabetes patients.

Investigators reverse transcribed all isolated RNA, so they sequenced expressed TCRB transcripts. Clones were sequenced by immunoSEQ multiplex PCR, and TCRdb holds only the in-frame ones, with some missing. Found here are 600,000 to 700,000 clones, around 12% of them singletons; the top ten hold more than 0.09%. The specimen sequenced was naive CD4+ T cells from blood. Source of these receptors: a man aged 30-40 years with type 1 diabetes.

This chain uses TRBV27 with TRBJ2-5; 10 bases are shared with TRBD2. Germline assignment: CDR1 MNHEY and CDR2 SMNVEV (reference sequence). Trimming cost V 8 bases and J 5 bases; bases outside gene matches: 8. The CDR3 runs 14 residues. CDR3 sequence: CASSSSGRVETQYF. The CDR3 DNA follows: TGTGCCAGCTCCTCAAGCGGGAGGGTTGAGACCCAGTACTTC.

This clone was seen only a few times. The V and J genes are TRBV28 and TRBJ2-2; 13 positions agree with TRBD2. CDR3 length: 16 amino acids. CDR1 is MDHEN, CDR2 SYDVKM, per germline. J gave up 7 bases and V 6 bases, and 8 bases lay outside the gene matches. CDR3 sequence (DNA): TGTGCCAGCAGACCCTCGGGACTAGCGGGGAGCGGGGAGCTGTTTTTT. This encodes CASRPSGLAGSGELFF.

V usage is TRBV5-6 and J usage is TRBJ2-7; perhaps TRBD2 as D (6 bases). Trimming shortened V by 0 bases and J by 2 bases, and 12 bases separated the two germline ends. Germline lookup yields CDR1 SGHDT and CDR2 YYEEEE. The CDR3 sequence is 15 residues long. The CDR3 nucleotides read TGTGCCAGCAGCTTGGTGGCGGGGCGAACCTACGAGCAGTACTTC. This translates into CASSLVAGRTYEQYF.

The chain is built from TRBV27 and TRBJ1-2; TRBD1 matches 7 bases. Germline V CDR1 and CDR2: MNHEY, SMNVEV (reference sequence). The trim removed 5 bases at V and 3 bases at J, leaving 6 bases unmatched. The CDR3 runs 14 residues. The chain's CDR3 is CASSPRTGDYGYTF. The CDR3 DNA reads as TGTGCCAGCAGTCCAAGGACAGGAGACTATGGCTACACCTTC.

In the case of this clone: The junction does not match germline at one end; this may be a read error. The chain combines TRBV7-9 with TRBJ2-7; D possibly corresponds to TRBD2 (6 bases). The CDR3 has 13 residues. The germline V gene encodes CDR1 SEHNR and CDR2 FQNEAQ (reference sequence). The CDR3: CASSSPATGTSTF. CDR3 sequence (DNA): TGTGCCAGCAGCTCCCCCGCAACCGGGACTTCAACGTTC. Filled out from reference TRBV7-9 and TRBJ2-7, the complete variable domain reads DTGVSQNPRHKITKRGQNVTFRCDPISEHNRLYWYRQTLGQGPEFLTYFQNEAQLEKSRLLSDRFSAERPKGSFSTLEIQRTEQGDSAMYLCASSSPATGTSTFGPGTRLTVT.

The rearrangement joins TRBV4-3 to TRBJ2-7; D is undetermined. V was trimmed by 1 base and J by 6 bases, leaving 13 bases between them. The CDR3 is made up of 14 amino acids. Germline V CDR1 and CDR2: LGHNA, YSLEER. The CDR3 spells CASSQGYTTPEQYF. The CDR3 region has the DNA TGCGCCAGCAGCCAAGGGTACACGACCCCCGAGCAGTACTTC.

This clone was seen more than once but under ten times. The sample has other DNA sequences that encode this CDR3 too. V and J are TRBV20-1 and TRBJ2-7; no clear D. The germline V gene encodes CDR1 DFQATT and CDR2 SNEGSKA (reference sequence). This CDR3 contains 11 residues. V dropped 2 bases and J dropped 4 bases, with 6 bases sitting between them. The CDR3 nucleotides read TGCAGTGCTAGACGCGGTTACGAGCAGTACTTC. Its protein product is CSARRGYEQYF.

The V and J genes are TRBV10-3 and TRBJ2-3; TRBD2 matches at 8 bases. CDR3 size: 15 residues. Germline loops: CDR1 ENHRY, CDR2 SYGVKD. J gave up 3 bases and V 2 bases, and 4 bases lay outside the gene matches. CDR3 nucleotides: TGTGCCATCAGTGAGATAGCGGGGAATACAGATACGCAGTATTTT. This translates into CAISEIAGNTDTQYF.

CDR3 amino acids: CASSELPLNTEAFF. In DNA, the CDR3 is TGTGCCAGCAGTGAATTACCGCTGAACACTGAAGCTTTCTTT. This chain uses TRBV2 with TRBJ1-1; no firm D call. Per germline, CDR1 SNHLY and CDR2 FYNNEI. CDR3 length: 14 amino acids. V was shortened by 2 bases and J by 0 bases, with 7 bases between the two germline ends.

There are a few counts of this clone. V usage is TRBV7-2 and J usage is TRBJ1-2; no clear D. The CDR3 runs to 13 residues. Germline lookup yields CDR1 SGHTA and CDR2 FQGNSA. Trimming pared 1 base from V and 8 bases from J, leaving 11 bases between. The CDR3 DNA follows: TGTGCCAGCAGCTTAGGGGTCAGAAGCGGCTACACCTTC. It is translated as CASSLGVRSGYTF.

The chain carries TRBV7-2 and TRBJ2-2; D perhaps matches TRBD1 (6 bases). The CDR3 runs to 14 residues. The germline V gene encodes CDR1 SGHTA and CDR2 FQGNSA. Trimming removed 1 base from V and 5 bases from J, with 8 bases in between. CDR3: CASSLDRETGELFF. The CDR3 DNA sequence: TGTGCCAGCAGCTTAGACAGGGAAACCGGGGAGCTGTTTTTT.

In its sample, this clone was seen a few times. The same CDR3 also results from other DNA sequences found in this sample. V gene TRBV6-5 combines with J gene TRBJ2-3; the D gene could be TRBD1 or TRBD2 (7 bases each). Trimming shortened V by 11 bases and J by 3 bases, and 15 bases separated the two germline ends. The CDR3 has 13 residues. Per germline, CDR1 MNHEY and CDR2 SVGAGI. This chain's CDR3 is CASRGGPTDTQYF. The CDR3 DNA follows: TGTGCCTCCAGGGGGGGGCCGACAGATACGCAGTATTTT.

CDR3 sequence reads: CASTTLKGGGNQPQHF. The CDR3, as DNA: TGTGCCAGCACTACCCTAAAAGGGGGGGGCAATCAGCCCCAGCATTTT. The J gene is TRBJ1-5, the V gene TRBV28; TRBD1 is a possible D gene (6 bases). V lost 7 bases to trimming and J lost 2 bases, with 18 bases between them. The V gene's germline CDR1 is MDHEN and CDR2 SYDVKM. There are 16 residues in the CDR3.

This clone occurred a few times. The chain employs TRBV9 and TRBJ1-2; D is perhaps TRBD1 (5 bases). The CDR3 spans 15 residues. Germline V gene data show CDR1 as SGDLS and CDR2 as YYNGEE. V was cut by 0 bases and J by 3 bases, with 12 bases left in between. The CDR3 coding sequence is TGTGCCAGCAGCGTAGGAGGAGACAGTTACTATGGCTACACCTTC. Its translation: CASSVGGDSYYGYTF.

This chain connects TRBV7-9 to TRBJ1-4; D is unclear. Per the germline V gene, CDR1 is SEHNR and CDR2 is FQNEAQ (reference sequence). V gave up 3 bases and J gave up 4 bases, with 6 bases separating them. There are 13 residues in the CDR3. CDR3 sequence: CASSFAGNEKLFF. The CDR3 nucleotides read TGTGCCAGCAGCTTCGCGGGTAATGAAAAACTGTTTTTT.

The chain is built from TRBV4-2 and TRBJ2-6, with a tentative D call TRBD1 (6 bases). CDR3 length: 15 residues. V shed 4 bases and J shed 2 bases, with 9 bases lying between them. Germline V gene lookup returns CDR1 LGHNA and CDR2 YNFKEQ. The CDR3 coding sequence is TGTGCCAGCAGCCCGGACAGCCCTGGGGCCAACGTCCTGACTTTC. This sequence encodes CASSPDSPGANVLTF.

A few counts support this clone. The chain employs TRBV5-8 and TRBJ2-3; 9 bases agree with TRBD1. J lost 4 bases, V lost 4 bases, and 7 bases had no gene match. The length of the CDR3 is 15 residues. Germline lookup yields CDR1 SGHTS and CDR2 YDEGEE. The CDR3 bases are TGTGCCAGCAGCCGCGGGGACAGGGAAGCAGATACGCAGTATTTT. This gives the protein CASSRGDREADTQYF.

V usage is TRBV7-3 and J usage is TRBJ2-2; no clear D gene. Looked up from germline, CDR1 is SGHTA and CDR2 is FQGTGA. The CDR3 runs to 17 residues. V dropped 3 bases and J dropped 6 bases, with 20 bases sitting between them. The CDR3 protein is CASSLVNGVSKAGELFF. CDR3 bases: TGTGCCAGCAGCTTGGTCAATGGGGTATCGAAGGCCGGGGAGCTGTTTTTT.

The rearrangement uses TRBV5-1 and TRBJ1-6, with 10 positions matching TRBD1. Trimming took 0 bases from V and 8 from J; bases not matched to a gene: 5. In germline, CDR1 is SGHRS, CDR2 YFSETQ. CDR3 length: 16 residues. The CDR3 reads CASSLVGTGDHSPLHF. The CDR3 coding sequence is TGCGCCAGCAGCTTGGTTGGGACAGGGGACCATTCACCCCTCCACTTT.

There are a few counts of this clone. The chain recombines TRBV14 with TRBJ2-2; D gene uncertain. There are 14 residues in the CDR3. V was shortened by 0 bases and J by 4 bases, with 6 bases between the two germline ends. Germline V gives CDR1 SGHDN, CDR2 FVKESK. CDR3 DNA: TGTGCCAGCAGCCAAGATTGGTTCACCGGGGAGCTGTTTTTT. This encodes CASSQDWFTGELFF.

This clone was seen a handful of times. The chain combines TRBV18 with TRBJ1-1, with D hard to call. V gave up 0 bases and J gave up 7 bases, with 12 bases separating them. The CDR3 is made up of 14 amino acids. CDR1 is KGHSH, CDR2 LQKENI, per germline. CDR3 sequence: CASSPPMVQIEAFF. The CDR3 DNA sequence: TGTGCCAGCTCACCACCAATGGTACAGATTGAAGCTTTCTTT. Together with reference TRBV18 and TRBJ1-1, the CDR3 gives the full variable domain: NAGVMQNPRHLVRRRGQEARLRCSPMKGHSHVYWYRQLPEEGLKFMVYLQKENIIDESGMPKERFSAEFPKEGPSILRIQQVVRGDSAAYFCASSPPMVQIEAFFGQGTRLTVV.

The chain has TRBV5-6 and TRBJ2-1; D ambiguous. V was shortened by 6 bases and J by 3 bases, with 13 bases between the two germline ends. Germline V gene data show CDR1 as SGHDT and CDR2 as YYEEEE. CDR3 length equals 14 residues. CDR3 sequence (DNA): TGTGCCAGCATCGTAGGACCCAGCTACAATGAGCAGTTCTTC. This codes for CASIVGPSYNEQFF.

V gene TRBV10-3 combines with J gene TRBJ2-5; TRBD2 might be the D (6 bases). V lost 0 bases, J lost 4 bases, and 12 bases lay in between. Germline CDR1 and CDR2: ENHRY and SYGVKD. This CDR3 is built from 15 residues. The CDR3 reads CAISESTTGGETQYF. The CDR3 DNA follows: TGTGCCATCAGTGAGTCGACCACCGGGGGAGAGACCCAGTACTTC.

In nucleotides, the CDR3 is TGCGCCAGCAGCCCCGGGGGCCCTAACTATGGCTACACCTTC. Encoded protein: CASSPGGPNYGYTF. The chain is built from TRBV5-1 and TRBJ1-2; D may be TRBD1 (6 bases). This CDR3 spans 14 amino acids. Germline CDR1 SGHRS, CDR2 YFSETQ. V was cut by 4 bases and J by 0 bases, with 10 bases left in between.

This chain joins TRBV7-9 and TRBJ1-4, with no clear D. Germline V gene lookup returns CDR1 SEHNR and CDR2 FQNEAQ (reference sequence). Trimming removed 6 bases at V and 8 bases at J, with 16 bases between. This CDR3 has 14 residues. CDR3 sequence: CASSWTSGREKLFF. For the CDR3, the DNA is TGTGCCAGCAGTTGGACCAGCGGGCGAGAAAAACTGTTTTTT.

This chain uses TRBV5-6 with TRBJ2-6; D may be TRBD2 (5 bases). The CDR3 is made up of 18 amino acids. Germline assignment: CDR1 SGHDT and CDR2 YYEEEE. The V end was cut by 2 bases, the J end by 0 bases, with 15 bases between. CDR3 nucleotide sequence: TGTGCCAGCAGCTTAGGACTCGAGGCCCTCTCTGGGGCCAACGTCCTGACTTTC. It yields the protein CASSLGLEALSGANVLTF. Supplemented by reference TRBV5-6 and TRBJ2-6, the full variable domain reads DAGVTQSPTHLIKTRGQQVTLRCSPKSGHDTVSWYQQALGQGPQFIFQYYEEEERQRGNFPDRFSGHQFPNYSSELNVNALLLGDSALYLCASSLGLEALSGANVLTFGAGSRLTVL.

The chain links TRBV4-3 to TRBJ2-7; D remains ambiguous. Trimming removed 1 base from V and 6 bases from J, with 10 bases in between. The CDR3 runs 13 residues. Germline V gene lookup returns CDR1 LGHNA and CDR2 YSLEER. This CDR3 reads CASSQVKGPEQYF. The CDR3 DNA is TGCGCCAGCAGCCAAGTCAAGGGTCCCGAGCAGTACTTC.